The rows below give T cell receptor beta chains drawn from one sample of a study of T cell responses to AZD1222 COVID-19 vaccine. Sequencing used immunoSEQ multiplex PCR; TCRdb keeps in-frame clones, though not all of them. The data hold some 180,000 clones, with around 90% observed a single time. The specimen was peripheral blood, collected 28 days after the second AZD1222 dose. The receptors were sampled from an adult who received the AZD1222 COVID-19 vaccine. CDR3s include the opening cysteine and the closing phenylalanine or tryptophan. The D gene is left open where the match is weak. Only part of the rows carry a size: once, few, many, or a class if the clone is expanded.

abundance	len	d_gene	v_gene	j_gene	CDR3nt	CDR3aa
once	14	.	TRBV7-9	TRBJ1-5	TGTGCCAGCAGCCCCTGGGGGGCGGACCAGCCCCAGCATTTT	CASSPWGADQPQHF
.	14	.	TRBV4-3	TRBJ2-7	TGCGCCAGCAGCCAAGGACAGGCTGTAGGGGAGCAGTACTTC	CASSQGQAVGEQYF
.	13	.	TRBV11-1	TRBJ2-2	TGTGCCAGCAGCCCAAGGACTGACGGGGAGCTGTTTTTT	CASSPRTDGELFF
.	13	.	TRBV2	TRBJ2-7	TGTGCCAGCACCCCGGCAGGTACCTACGAGCAGTACTTC	CASTPAGTYEQYF
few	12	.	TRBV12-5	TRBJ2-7	TGTGCTAGTGGTTTGGACCGGGGGGAGCAGTACTTC	CASGLDRGEQYF
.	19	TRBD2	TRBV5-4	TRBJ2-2	TGTGCCAGCAGCCTTTGGGCGGAGCTAGCGGGAGGGCCGATCGGGGAGCTGTTTTTT	CASSLWAELAGGPIGELFF
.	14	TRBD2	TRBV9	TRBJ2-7	TGTGCCAGCAACCCTAACGGGGGGACCTACGAGCAGTACTTC	CASNPNGGTYEQYF
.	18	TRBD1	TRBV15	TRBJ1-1	TGTGCCACCAGCAGAGATCGATGGGACAGCAGCATGAACACTGAAGCTTTCTTT	CATSRDRWDSSMNTEAFF
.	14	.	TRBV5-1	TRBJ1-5	TGCGCCAGCAGCTCACAGGGCCAGGGTCAGCCCCAGCATTTT	CASSSQGQGQPQHF
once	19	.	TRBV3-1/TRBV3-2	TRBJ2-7	TGTGCCAGCAGCCAAGTTGAGGGGAAGGTTCGGGCTAACTCCTACGAGCAGTACTTC	CASSQVEGKVRANSYEQYF
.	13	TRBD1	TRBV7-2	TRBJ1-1	TGTGCCAGCAGCGGACAGGAGAACACTGAAGCTTTCTTT	CASSGQENTEAFF
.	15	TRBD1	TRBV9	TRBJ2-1	TGTGCCAGCAGCCCCAGGGGGACGGAGACCATTGAGCAGTTCTTC	CASSPRGTETIEQFF
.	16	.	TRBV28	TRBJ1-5	TGTGCCAGCAGTGAAGCTATTAGGGTGGGGAGCCAGCCCCAGCATTTT	CASSEAIRVGSQPQHF
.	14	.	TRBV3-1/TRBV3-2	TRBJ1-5	TGTGCCAGCAGCCAAGAACTGACTAATCAGCCCCAGCATTTT	CASSQELTNQPQHF
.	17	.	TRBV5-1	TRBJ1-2	TGCGCCAGCAGCTTGGCAGGCGGTACGCGGACTAACTATGGCTACACCTTC	CASSLAGGTRTNYGYTF
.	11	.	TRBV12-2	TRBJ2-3	TGTGCAAGTCGCTTAGGACAGACGCAGTATTTT	CASRLGQTQYF
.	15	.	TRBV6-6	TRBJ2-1	TGTGCCAGCAGTACAGAGGACGCAAGATACAATGAGCAGTTCTTC	CASSTEDARYNEQFF
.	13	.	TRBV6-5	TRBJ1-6	TGTGCCAGCAGGGGCAGGTTTAATTCACCCCTCCACTTT	CASRGRFNSPLHF
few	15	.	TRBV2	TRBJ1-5	TGTGCCAGCAGACTAGAGACAGGAGGAAATCAGCCCCAGCATTTT	CASRLETGGNQPQHF
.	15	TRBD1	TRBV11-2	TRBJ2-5	TGTGCCAGCAGCTGGACCGGGACAGAGAAAGAGACCCAGTACTTC	CASSWTGTEKETQYF
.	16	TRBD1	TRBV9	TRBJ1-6	TGTGCCAGCAGCGTAGGACCGGGACAGGGTGATTCACCCCTCCACTTT	CASSVGPGQGDSPLHF
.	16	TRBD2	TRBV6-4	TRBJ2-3	TGTGCCAGCAGTGCGACTAGCGGGAGTGGGACAGATACGCAGTATTTT	CASSATSGSGTDTQYF
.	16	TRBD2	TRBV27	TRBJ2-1	TGTGCCAGCAGCCACCCGGGACTAGCGGGAGTTGGCGAGCAGTTCTTC	CASSHPGLAGVGEQFF
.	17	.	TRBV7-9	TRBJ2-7	TGTGCCAGCAGCCAATCCATCGGTACAGGGAGCTCCTACGAGCAGTACTTC	CASSQSIGTGSSYEQYF
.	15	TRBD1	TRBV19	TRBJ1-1	TGTGCCAGTAGTATAACTACGACAGGGGACACTGAAGCTTTCTTT	CASSITTTGDTEAFF
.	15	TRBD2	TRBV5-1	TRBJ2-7	TGCGCCAGCAGCTTGCCCAGCGGGGGGGGAACAGGGCAGTACTTC	CASSLPSGGGTGQYF
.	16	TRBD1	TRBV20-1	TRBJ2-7	TGCAGTGCTAGTTCAGTCGGGGGACAGGGGGCGCACGAGCAGTACTTC	CSASSVGGQGAHEQYF
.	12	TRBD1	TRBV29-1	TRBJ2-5	TGCAGCGTTGAAATGACAGGGGGGACCCAGTACTTC	CSVEMTGGTQYF
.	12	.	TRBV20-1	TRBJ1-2	TGCAGTGCTAGTGCCAGGAACTATGGCTACACCTTC	CSASARNYGYTF
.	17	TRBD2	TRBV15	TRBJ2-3	TGTGCCACCAGCAGAGGGCCGGGACTAGCGGACACAGATACGCAGTATTTT	CATSRGPGLADTDTQYF
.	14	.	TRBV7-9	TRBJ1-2	TGTGCCAGCAGCCTCGGGACGGGTAACTATGGCTACACCTTC	CASSLGTGNYGYTF
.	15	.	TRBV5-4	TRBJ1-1	TGTGCCAGCAGCTTGTATAACACTCTGGGGACTGAAGCTTTCTTT	CASSLYNTLGTEAFF
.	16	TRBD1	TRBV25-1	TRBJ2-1	TGTGCCAGCAGTGACCTACAGGGGAAGTCCTACAATGAGCAGTTCTTC	CASSDLQGKSYNEQFF
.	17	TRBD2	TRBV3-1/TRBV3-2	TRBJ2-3	TGTGCCAGCAGCCAAGGGCTAGCGGGGGGAACCACAGATACGCAGTATTTT	CASSQGLAGGTTDTQYF
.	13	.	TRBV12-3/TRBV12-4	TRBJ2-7	TGTGCCAGCAGTTTTGGGCCGCTTTACGAGCAGTACTTC	CASSFGPLYEQYF
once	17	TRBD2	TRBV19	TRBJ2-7	TGTGCCAGTAGTATAGGGTGGCTAGCGGGAGCCATTGGCGAGCAGTACTTC	CASSIGWLAGAIGEQYF
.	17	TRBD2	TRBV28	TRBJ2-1	TGTGCCAGCAGTTTTTATTGGATAGCGGGAGCCTACAATGAGCAGTTCTTC	CASSFYWIAGAYNEQFF
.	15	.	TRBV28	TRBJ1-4	TGTGCCAGCAGTTTAGCCGGTGTAACTAATGAAAAACTGTTTTTT	CASSLAGVTNEKLFF
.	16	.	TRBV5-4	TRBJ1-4	TGTGCCAGCAGCTTGGGGCAGGGTGGAACTAATGAAAAACTGTTTTTT	CASSLGQGGTNEKLFF
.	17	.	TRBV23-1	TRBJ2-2	TGCGCCAGCAGTCAAACCGAGTGCGACGCCTACCCTGGGGAGCTGTTTTTT	CASSQTECDAYPGELFF
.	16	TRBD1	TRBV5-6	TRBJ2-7	TGTGCCAGCAGCTTGGATCGGGACAGAGTTACCTACGAGCAGTACTTC	CASSLDRDRVTYEQYF
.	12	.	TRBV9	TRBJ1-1	TGTGCCAGCAGCACCGCGAACACTGAAGCTTTCTTT	CASSTANTEAFF
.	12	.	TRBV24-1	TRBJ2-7	TGTGCCACACTTCTCTGGGGCGACGAGCAGTACTTC	CATLLWGDEQYF
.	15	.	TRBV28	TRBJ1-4	TGTGCCAGCAGATTCACAGGCGCAACTAATGAAAAACTGTTTTTT	CASRFTGATNEKLFF
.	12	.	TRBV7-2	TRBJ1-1	TGTGCCAGCAGCCTACAGGGAGCTGAAGCTTTCTTT	CASSLQGAEAFF
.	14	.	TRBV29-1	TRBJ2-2	TGCAGCGTTGAAACAGGGAGGTGGACCGGGGAGCTGTTTTTT	CSVETGRWTGELFF
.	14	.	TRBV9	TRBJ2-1	TGTGCCAGCAGACGGGACTCCGGACCCAATGAGCAGTTCTTC	CASRRDSGPNEQFF
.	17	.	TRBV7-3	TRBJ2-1	TGTGCCAGCAGCGTAGGAGGGGTTCGGGGCTCCTACAATGAGCAGTTCTTC	CASSVGGVRGSYNEQFF
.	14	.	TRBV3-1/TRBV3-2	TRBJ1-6	TGTGCCAGCAGCCAAGGTAGGGGTTGGTCACCCCTCCACTTT	CASSQGRGWSPLHF
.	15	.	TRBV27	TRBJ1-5	TGTGCCAGCAGTGCCACGGACAGTCCAAATCAGCCCCAGCATTTT	CASSATDSPNQPQHF
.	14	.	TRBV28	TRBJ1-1	TGTGCCAGCAGTTTATTTCATCGGGGGGCTGAAGCTTTCTTT	CASSLFHRGAEAFF